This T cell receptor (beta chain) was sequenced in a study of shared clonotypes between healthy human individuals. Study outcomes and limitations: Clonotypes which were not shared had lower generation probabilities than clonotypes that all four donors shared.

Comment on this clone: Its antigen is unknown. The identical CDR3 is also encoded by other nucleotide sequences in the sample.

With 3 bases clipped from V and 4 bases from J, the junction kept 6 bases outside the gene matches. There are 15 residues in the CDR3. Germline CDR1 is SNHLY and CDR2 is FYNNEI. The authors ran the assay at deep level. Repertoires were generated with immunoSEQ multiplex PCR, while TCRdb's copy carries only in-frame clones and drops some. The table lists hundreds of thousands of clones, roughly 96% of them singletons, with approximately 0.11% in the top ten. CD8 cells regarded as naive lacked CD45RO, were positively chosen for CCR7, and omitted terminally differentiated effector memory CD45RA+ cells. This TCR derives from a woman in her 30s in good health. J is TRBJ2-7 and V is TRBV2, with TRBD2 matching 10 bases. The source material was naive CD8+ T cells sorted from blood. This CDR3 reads CASSEGTSGIYEQYF. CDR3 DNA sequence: TGTGCCAGCAGTGAGGGAACTAGCGGGATTTACGAGCAGTACTTC.